The 28 T cell receptor beta chains below all came from one sample that was sequenced in a study of CD8 T cells in ankylosing spondylitis. General study findings and limits: Blood from ankylosing spondylitis patients appeared to carry a characteristic roughly 8-variant TCR beta motif.

No antigen has been identified for these receptors. TCRdb analysed the 5' RACE reads with MiXCR anew, one entry per CDR3 protein. The data contain more than 400,000 distinct CDR3 sequences, under 5.5% of them seen just once; the ten biggest clones take up 3% to 4%. Sequences were obtained from blood, either unsorted or a sorted T cell fraction (not recorded which). The receptors shown here come from a male donor with ankylosing spondylitis.

In its sample, this clonotype was seen many times. The chain links TRBV20-1 to TRBJ1-1; a possible D gene is TRBD1 (5 bases). The CDR3 has 14 residues. From germline, CDR1 is DFQATT and CDR2 SNEGSKA (reference sequence). V lost 0 bases, J lost 0 bases, and 8 bases lay in between. The CDR3 spells CSARDVGLNTEAFF. The CDR3 DNA sequence: TGCAGTGCTAGAGATGTGGGGCTGAACACTGAAGCTTTCTTT.

Remarks on this clonotype: One end of the junction varies from germline; a read error may be responsible. The rearrangement links TRBV7-7 to TRBJ2-5, with TRBD2 matching 9 bases. Germline V gene lookup returns CDR1 SSHAT and CDR2 FNYEAQ (reference sequence). The CDR3 consists of 15 residues. CDR3 protein: CASSRAGGRQETQYF. CDR3 DNA: TGTGCTAGCAGCAGGGCGGGGGGGCGACAAGAGACCCAGTACTTC.

This clonotype showed up many times. The chain carries TRBV7-9 and TRBJ1-1, with D hard to call. The CDR3 is 15 residues long. V lost 4 bases to trimming and J lost 0 bases, with 12 bases between them. The germline CDR1 and CDR2 sequences are SEHNR and FQNEAQ (reference sequence). CDR3 bases: TGTGCCAGCAGCTCGCCAGAAAAAATGAACACTGAAGCTTTCTTT. Amino acid sequence: CASSSPEKMNTEAFF.

The chain is built from TRBV28 and TRBJ1-1; a weak D match, TRBD1 (5 bases). Trimming cost V 8 bases and J 4 bases, with 14 bases left between them. Germline values: CDR1 MDHEN, CDR2 SYDVKM. This CDR3 is 13 amino acids long. The CDR3 DNA reads as TGTGCCAGCTGGGGAAGACAGAGCACTGAAGCTTTCTTT. Protein sequence: CASWGRQSTEAFF.

This chain links TRBV5-1 with TRBJ1-4, with 7 bases fitting TRBD1. CDR1 and CDR2 (germline): SGHRS, YFSETQ. V shed 4 bases and J 8 bases; nucleotides not matched to a gene: 14. The CDR3 has 16 amino acids. The CDR3 DNA follows: TGCGCCAGCAGCCAAGCAGGGGGAACGATGGGGGAAAAACTGTTTTTT. Translation: CASSQAGGTMGEKLFF.

This clonotype was detected ten times or more. The chain links TRBV5-6 to TRBJ1-2, with unresolved D. V was trimmed by 4 bases and J by 0 bases, leaving 10 bases between them. The CDR3 has 14 amino acids. Germline V lookup: CDR1 SGHDT, CDR2 YYEEEE. CDR3: CASSTGQTNYGYTF. In DNA, the CDR3 is TGTGCCAGCAGCACCGGTCAGACTAACTATGGCTACACCTTC.

This clonotype was recorded many times. V and J are TRBV24-1 and TRBJ2-3; no clear D. CDR3 length equals 14 residues. Trimming shortened V by 0 bases and J by 4 bases, and 7 bases separated the two germline ends. Germline V gene sequence: CDR1 KGHDR, CDR2 SFDVKD. The CDR3 loop is CATSDLQSADTQYF. The CDR3 DNA reads TGTGCCACCAGTGATTTGCAGTCCGCAGATACGCAGTATTTT.

This clonotype was seen a handful of times. The chain carries TRBV20-1 and TRBJ2-1; TRBD2 agrees at 8 bases. This CDR3 is 11 amino acids long. CDR1 and CDR2 (germline): DFQATT, SNEGSKA (reference sequence). The CDR3 coding sequence is TGCAGGTACACTAGCGGTACCCGTGGGTTCTTC. It is translated as CRYTSGTRGFF.

This clonotype has only a few counts. The junction does not match germline at one end; this may be a read error. J is TRBJ2-7 and V is TRBV12-3 or TRBV12-4; a weak D match, TRBD2 (5 bases). The CDR3 contains 11 residues. DNA of the CDR3: TGTGCCAGCAGTTTAGGTTGGGAGATTCACTTC. Protein product: CASSLGWEIHF.

This clonotype came up a few times. The V call is TRBV4-3, the J call TRBJ2-7, with D possibly matching TRBD1 (5 bases). CDR1 and CDR2 from the germline V gene are LGHNA and YSLEER. V was trimmed by 4 bases and J by 5 bases, leaving 15 bases between them. CDR3 length: 14 residues. Written as DNA, the CDR3 is TGCGCCAGCAGCCCCGTTATCCAGGGTAACGAGCAGTACTTC. This codes for CASSPVIQGNEQYF.

This clonotype was observed at least ten times. The V gene is TRBV7-2, the J gene TRBJ2-2; no clear D gene. The germline CDR1 and CDR2 sequences are SGHTA and FQGNSA. This CDR3 comprises 14 residues. Deletions cut 5 bases from V and 5 bases from J, with 12 bases between. The CDR3 region has the DNA TGTGCCAGCAGCCGCCAGAGGTTGACCGGGGAGCTGTTTTTT. The encoded protein is CASSRQRLTGELFF. The full variable domain, rest sourced from reference TRBV7-2 and TRBJ2-2, is GAGVSQSPSNKVTEKGKDVELRCDPISGHTALYWYRQSLGQGLEFLIYFQGNSAPDKSGLPSDRFSAERTGGSVSTLTIQRTQQEDSAVYLCASSRQRLTGELFFGEGSRLTVL.

In its sample, this clonotype was seen many times. V is TRBV18 and J is TRBJ1-2; TRBD1 aligns across 8 bases. The V and J ends lost 2 bases and 7 bases, in that order; junction bases with no gene match: 9. Germline V gene lookup returns CDR1 KGHSH and CDR2 LQKENI. This CDR3 spans 15 amino acids. Here the CDR3 DNA reads TGTGCCAGCTCACCAAATGCCGGGACAGGTTTTGGCTACACCTTC. Its translation: CASSPNAGTGFGYTF.

This clonotype has a count of ten or more. The chain combines TRBV21-1 with TRBJ1-4; the table's D call TRBD1 went unverified against the DNA. TRBV21-1 is a known pseudogene. This CDR3 contains 14 residues. The CDR3 loop is CASTLDGGNEKLFF. The CDR3 coding sequence is TGTGCCAGCACCCTCGACGGGGGAAATGAAAAACTGTTTTTT.

Points on this clonotype: It may be a read error: a sequence one base away is much more abundant. The rearrangement joins TRBV4-3 to TRBJ2-3, with D possibly being TRBD2 (5 bases). This CDR3 spans 15 amino acids. CDR1 and CDR2 (germline): LGHNA, YSLEER. The CDR3 is CANSQDRGIADTQYF. The CDR3 DNA reads as TGCGCCAACAGCCAAGATAGAGGGATTGCAGATACGCAGTATTTT.

This clonotype was seen repeatedly, ten times or more. The J gene is TRBJ2-1, the V gene TRBV15; D is unresolved. This CDR3 contains 14 residues. Germline assignment: CDR1 LNHNV and CDR2 YYDKDF (reference sequence). The V end was cut by 3 bases, the J end by 7 bases, with 13 bases between. The CDR3 sequence is CATSRAGDQNEQFF. DNA for the CDR3: TGTGCCACCAGCAGGGCCGGCGACCAGAATGAGCAGTTCTTC.

At least ten counts were recorded for this clonotype. This chain connects TRBV6-1 to TRBJ1-5, with TRBD1 identical over 7 bases. CDR3 length: 14 amino acids. The germline gives CDR1 MNHNS, CDR2 SASEGT. V was clipped by 6 bases and J by 4 bases; unmatched bases: 6. The CDR3 nucleotides read TGTGCCAGCAGACCGGGACAGATTAATCAGCCCCAGCATTTT. Translating gives CASRPGQINQPQHF.

This clonotype was seen at least ten times. This chain uses TRBV10-3 with TRBJ2-5, with D tentatively TRBD1 or TRBD2 (6 bases each). Per germline, CDR1 ENHRY and CDR2 SYGVKD. This CDR3 has 12 residues. Trimming left V 7 bases short and J 5 bases short, with 11 bases between. In DNA, the CDR3 is TGTGCCATCAAAGGGGGGCTGGAGACCCAGTACTTC. It translates to CAIKGGLETQYF.

This clonotype was found many times. The chain is built from TRBV7-9 and TRBJ2-2; the D gene is possibly TRBD1 (6 bases). Germline V CDR1 and CDR2: SEHNR, FQNEAQ (reference sequence). The CDR3 is 17 residues long. V was cut by 6 bases and J by 0 bases, with 17 bases left in between. This chain's CDR3 is CASSRKGQLANTGELFF. CDR3 bases: TGTGCCAGCAGTAGAAAAGGACAGCTCGCGAACACCGGGGAGCTGTTTTTT. The full variable domain, rest sourced from reference TRBV7-9 and TRBJ2-2, is DTGVSQNPRHKITKRGQNVTFRCDPISEHNRLYWYRQTLGQGPEFLTYFQNEAQLEKSRLLSDRFSAERPKGSFSTLEIQRTEQGDSAMYLCASSRKGQLANTGELFFGEGSRLTVL.

This clonotype was counted many times. This rearrangement joins TRBV29-1 to TRBJ2-7; possibly TRBD1 for D (6 bases). The CDR3 has 11 amino acids. V dropped 5 bases and J dropped 2 bases, with 7 bases sitting between them. Germline CDR1 and CDR2: SQVTM and ANQGSEA. CDR3 in amino acids: CSVQGPYEQYF. Here the CDR3 DNA reads TGCAGCGTTCAGGGGCCCTACGAGCAGTACTTC.

This clonotype was recorded many times. This chain uses TRBV20-1 with TRBJ1-4; 9 nucleotides agree with TRBD1. Germline V gene sequence: CDR1 DFQATT, CDR2 SNEGSKA (reference sequence). The CDR3 runs 14 residues. The junction had 12 bases not matched to a gene; V was cut back by 8 bases and J by 8 bases. The CDR3 DNA follows: TGCAGTCCCCACTCACAGGGGGCCGGCGAAAAACTGTTTTTT. Amino acid sequence: CSPHSQGAGEKLFF.

Comments on this clonotype: It may be a read error: a sequence one base away is much more abundant. The gene calls are TRBV4-3 and TRBJ2-3; 8 bases line up with TRBD1. CDR1 LGHNA and CDR2 YSLEER come from the germline V gene. The CDR3 loop spans 16 amino acids. J gave up 0 bases and V 5 bases, and 7 bases lay outside the gene matches. CDR3 DNA sequence: TGCGCCAGCAGCGTGCGACAGGGGAGGAGCACAGATACGCAGTATTTT. Its translation: CASSVRQGRSTDTQYF.

This clonotype was seen at least ten times. CDR3 residues: CSVSQGRVYNEQFF. The CDR3 nucleotides read TGCAGCGTCTCACAGGGGAGGGTGTACAATGAGCAGTTCTTC. The chain employs TRBV29-1 and TRBJ2-1; D possibly uses TRBD1 or TRBD2 (7 bases each). V was trimmed by 6 bases and J by 4 bases, leaving 16 bases between them. Germline CDR1 SQVTM, CDR2 ANQGSEA. This CDR3 has 14 amino acids.

The rearrangement joins TRBV2 to TRBJ2-2; D is possibly TRBD1 (6 bases). Trimming took off 1 base at V and 5 bases at J, with 14 bases between the two ends. Germline values: CDR1 SNHLY, CDR2 FYNNEI. This CDR3 region has 16 residues. This CDR3 reads CASSEVGTLRTGELFF. The CDR3 DNA sequence: TGTGCCAGCAGTGAAGTGGGGACACTTAGAACCGGGGAGCTGTTTTTT.

This clonotype came up many times. The V and J genes are TRBV28 and TRBJ1-2; the D gene is possibly TRBD1 (5 bases). The CDR3 covers 13 residues. Germline-derived CDR1 and CDR2 are MDHEN and SYDVKM. Trimming took off 11 bases at V and 6 bases at J, with 19 bases between the two ends. The CDR3 DNA is TGTGCCGCCCGATCAGGGATGACTAATGGCTACACCTTC. Encoded protein: CAARSGMTNGYTF.

This clonotype occurred many times. The chain combines TRBV6-5 with TRBJ2-1, with 7 positions matching TRBD2. Looked up from germline, CDR1 is MNHEY and CDR2 is SVGAGI. This CDR3 has 14 residues. V shed 0 bases and J 9 bases; nucleotides not matched to a gene: 5. CDR3 region: CASSYSWTRAEQFF. The CDR3 DNA reads TGTGCCAGCAGTTACTCTTGGACTAGGGCTGAGCAGTTCTTC.

V is TRBV5-1 and J is TRBJ1-1; no definite D call. The V and J ends lost 0 bases and 1 base respectively, with 10 bases between them. The CDR3 is 15 residues long. In germline, CDR1 is SGHRS, CDR2 YFSETQ. The CDR3 is CASSLVGPSNTEAFF. The CDR3, as DNA: TGCGCCAGCAGCTTGGTTGGTCCGTCGAACACTGAAGCTTTCTTT.

The rearrangement links TRBV7-9 to TRBJ2-5, with 10 bases that match TRBD2. The ends lost 5 bases at V and 2 bases at J; junction bases unmatched: 8. CDR1 SEHNR and CDR2 FQNEAQ come from the germline V gene (reference sequence). The CDR3 is 16 residues long. As DNA, the CDR3 is TGTGCCAGCAGCCCGCGAGCGGGAGGGAATCAAGAGACCCAGTACTTC. Its translation is CASSPRAGGNQETQYF. The variable domain in full, with the rest retrieved from reference TRBV7-9 and TRBJ2-5, is DTGVSQNPRHKITKRGQNVTFRCDPISEHNRLYWYRQTLGQGPEFLTYFQNEAQLEKSRLLSDRFSAERPKGSFSTLEIQRTEQGDSAMYLCASSPRAGGNQETQYFGPGTRLLVL.

This clonotype occurred many times. The CDR3: CASSYSTPIGAFF. The CDR3 bases are TGTGCCAGCAGTTACTCGACACCAATCGGAGCTTTCTTT. This chain uses TRBV6-2 or TRBV6-3 with TRBJ1-1, with no clear D. Germline CDR1 reads MNHEY; CDR2 reads SVGEGT. The CDR3 contains 13 residues. V dropped 0 bases and J dropped 10 bases, with 12 bases sitting between them.